These 14 T cell receptor beta chains share one sample of origin, sequenced in a study of T cells in Graves' hyperthyroidism and ophthalmopathy. Amplified TCR beta CDR3 regions derived from RNA transcripts. The HTBI primer set served for first-round RT-PCR of the TCR CDR3. From the multiplex PCR reads, TCRdb called clonotypes with MiXCR, one entry per CDR3 protein. Counted here are hundreds of thousands of distinct CDR3 sequences, roughly 14% occurring once; the ten biggest clones make up around an eighth. The specimen was blood. The receptors were sampled from a woman between 45 and 65 years old with Graves' ophthalmopathy.

In this sample, this clonotype turned up many times. The chain carries TRBV7-8 and TRBJ2-3, with D perhaps matching TRBD1 (5 bases). Germline CDR1 and CDR2: SGHVS and FQNEAQ. Deletions cut 0 bases from V and 4 bases from J, with 11 bases between. This CDR3 contains 15 residues. The CDR3 DNA reads TGTGCCAGCAGCTTAGCATGGCAGGGTCCAGATACGCAGTATTTT. This codes for CASSLAWQGPDTQYF.

Many counts were recorded for this clonotype. The chain is built from TRBV7-8 and TRBJ1-1; D is undetermined. This CDR3 has 15 residues. Looked up from germline, CDR1 is SGHVS and CDR2 is FQNEAQ. The V and J ends lost 1 base and 0 bases respectively, with 9 bases between them. The CDR3: CASSLGVGVNTEAFF. CDR3 in DNA: TGTGCCAGCAGCTTAGGCGTGGGTGTGAACACTGAAGCTTTCTTT.

This clonotype was seen only once. A much larger clone sits a single nucleotide away, making a read error possible. V is TRBV15 and J is TRBJ2-3, with D perhaps TRBD2 (6 bases). The CDR3 has 19 residues. Germline values: CDR1 LNHNV, CDR2 YYDKDF (reference sequence). This chain's CDR3 is CATSRVTANSGYLTDTRYF. CDR3 sequence (DNA): TGTGCCACCAGCAGAGTAACGGCCAATAGCGGATACCTTACAGATACGCGGTATTTT.

Only a few counts were recorded for this clonotype. The rearrangement links TRBV6-5 to TRBJ2-7, with a weak D call TRBD1 (6 bases). CDR1 and CDR2 (germline): MNHEY, SVGAGI. The CDR3 is 14 amino acids. Deletions cut 2 bases from V and 3 bases from J, with 11 bases between. CDR3 in DNA: TGTGCCAGCAGTTACACAGGGTTTAGCTACGAGCAGTACTTC. It yields the protein CASSYTGFSYEQYF.

This clonotype was detected ten times or more. J is TRBJ2-1 and V is TRBV29-1; a possible D gene is TRBD2 (6 bases). The CDR3 is 12 amino acids. V lost 7 bases, J lost 4 bases, and 11 bases lay in between. Germline V gene sequence: CDR1 SQVTM, CDR2 ANQGSEA. The CDR3, as DNA: TGCAGCGCTGCCGGGGGATACAATGAGCAGTTCTTC. Protein product: CSAAGGYNEQFF.

Ten or more counts support this clonotype. The V gene is TRBV15, the J gene TRBJ2-1; D is uncertain. Trimming pared 6 bases from V and 2 bases from J, leaving 14 bases between. Per germline, CDR1 LNHNV and CDR2 YYDKDF (reference sequence). CDR3 length: 15 residues. The CDR3 coding sequence is TGTGCCACCAGGTACAACCAGGAGCCCTACAATGAGCAGTTCTTC. Protein sequence: CATRYNQEPYNEQFF.

The genes are TRBV9 and TRBJ2-1; TRBD2 aligns across 12 bases. This CDR3 spans 16 amino acids. V trimming: 2 bases; J trimming: 3 bases; junction bases outside the gene matches: 3. Per germline, CDR1 SGDLS and CDR2 YYNGEE. CDR3 sequence: CASSVRTSGNYNEQFF. The CDR3 DNA sequence: TGTGCCAGCAGCGTGAGGACTAGCGGGAACTACAATGAGCAGTTCTTC.

This clonotype appeared many times. The chain combines TRBV29-1 with TRBJ1-2; no definite D call. The CDR3 sequence is 14 residues long. The V end lost 0 bases, the J end lost 1 base, and 9 bases lay between the germline ends. The germline gives CDR1 SQVTM, CDR2 ANQGSEA. DNA of the CDR3: TGCAGCGTTGAAGATCAGATTTTTAACTATGGCTACACCTTC. Amino acids: CSVEDQIFNYGYTF. Full variable domain (outside the CDR3, taken from reference TRBV29-1 and TRBJ1-2): SAVISQKPSRDICQRGTSLTIQCQVDSQVTMMFWYRQQPGQSLTLIATANQGSEATYESGFVIDKFPISRPNLTFSTLTVSNMSPEDSSIYLCSVEDQIFNYGYTFGSGTRLTVV.

This chain connects TRBV6-1 to TRBJ2-7, with a weak D call TRBD2 (6 bases). V was trimmed by 4 bases and J by 2 bases, leaving 18 bases between them. CDR3 length: 16 amino acids. Germline V gene data show CDR1 as MNHNS and CDR2 as SASEGT. The CDR3 DNA reads TGTGCCAGCAGTGCACTAAGGTCTAGCGCTACCTACGAGCAGTACTTC. It yields the protein CASSALRSSATYEQYF.

This clonotype was found a few times. The rearrangement joins TRBV9 to TRBJ2-3; tentatively, D is TRBD2 (5 bases). Trimming took off 0 bases at V and 1 base at J, with 15 bases between the two ends. The germline V gene encodes CDR1 SGDLS and CDR2 YYNGEE. The CDR3 extends over 17 amino acids. The CDR3 sequence is CASSVGGSISGTDTQYF. In nucleotides, the CDR3 is TGTGCCAGCAGCGTAGGAGGGTCGATCAGTGGCACAGATACGCAGTATTTT.

This clonotype occurred many times. The chain couples TRBV7-2 to TRBJ1-5; possibly TRBD1 for D (5 bases). Germline V CDR1 and CDR2: SGHTA, FQGNSA. V was pared by 3 bases and J by 7 bases, with 13 bases between. This CDR3 has 14 residues. Written as DNA, the CDR3 is TGTGCCAGCAGCTTCGGGGCGGACTACCAGCCCCAGCATTTT. It yields the protein CASSFGADYQPQHF.

This clonotype was counted ten times or more. V and J are TRBV4-3 and TRBJ2-3; possibly TRBD1 or TRBD2 for D (5 bases each). V was trimmed by 1 base and J by 1 base, leaving 12 bases between them. Germline V gives CDR1 LGHNA, CDR2 YSLEER. The CDR3 spans 16 residues. DNA of the CDR3: TGCGCCAGCAGCCAAGTTTGGGGGAGCGGCACAGATACGCAGTATTTT. The encoded protein is CASSQVWGSGTDTQYF.

In its sample, this clonotype was seen a few times. The chain links TRBV4-3 to TRBJ2-7; possibly TRBD2 for D (5 bases). The CDR3 has 16 residues. V was trimmed by 0 bases and J by 3 bases, leaving 15 bases between them. CDR1 LGHNA and CDR2 YSLEER come from the germline V gene. The CDR3 region has the DNA TGCGCCAGCAGCCAAGACGGGGATTCGAGGAACTACGAGCAGTACTTC. Its translation: CASSQDGDSRNYEQYF.

The chain carries TRBV19 and TRBJ1-5; D remains unclear. Deletions cut 5 bases from V and 5 bases from J, with 13 bases between. The germline gives CDR1 LNHDA, CDR2 SQIVND (reference sequence). The CDR3 covers 14 residues. In DNA form, the CDR3 reads TGTGCCAGTAGTCAAACGGATGGCTATCAGCCCCAGCATTTT. Residues: CASSQTDGYQPQHF.